The clone carrying this T cell receptor beta chain was picked up a small number of times. These data come from a study of regulatory T cells in long-lasting Graves disease. The length of the CDR3 is 15 residues. The junction had 16 bases not matched to a gene; V was cut back by 5 bases and J by 8 bases. From germline, CDR1 is SGHKS and CDR2 YYEKEE (reference sequence). For TCR beta, libraries came from iRepertoire HTBI primers and Arm-PCR of CDR3 regions. Each CDR3 protein gets one entry after TCRdb re-called the multiplex PCR reads with MiXCR. The repertoire holds about 610,000 distinct CDR3 sequences, with about 16% as singletons. The time point denotes: newly diagnosed GD, antithyroid drugs for less than 3 months. There was RNA extracted from PBMCs, and the TCR library was made from it. Doctors identified Graves' disease using the American Thyroid Association guidelines. The same specimen was also included in a second study, on T cells in Graves' hyperthyroidism and ophthalmopathy. That source notes: It was considered stable Graves' hyperthyroidism when ophthalmopathy did not progress within 18 months.

The V gene is TRBV5-5, the J gene TRBJ2-7; 7 nucleotides match TRBD1. The clonotype originates from a man between 18 and 35 years old with Graves disease. The input for sequencing was peripheral blood mononuclear cells (PBMCs), taken at new diagnosis, from a patient treated with antithyroid drugs. CDR3 in amino acids: CASSVEGARIGQQYF. CDR3 sequence (DNA): TGTGCCAGCAGTGTTGAGGGGGCCCGTATCGGGCAGCAGTACTTC.